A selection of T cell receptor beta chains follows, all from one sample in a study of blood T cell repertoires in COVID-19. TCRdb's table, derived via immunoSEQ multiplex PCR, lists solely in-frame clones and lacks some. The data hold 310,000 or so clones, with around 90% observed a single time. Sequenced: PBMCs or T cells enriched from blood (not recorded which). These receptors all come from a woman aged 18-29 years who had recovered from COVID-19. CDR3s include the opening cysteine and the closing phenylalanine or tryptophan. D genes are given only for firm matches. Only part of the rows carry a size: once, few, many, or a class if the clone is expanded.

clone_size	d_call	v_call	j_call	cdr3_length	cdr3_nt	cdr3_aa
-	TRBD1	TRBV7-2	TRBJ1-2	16	TGTGCCAGCAGCTTAGCGTTGGTGGGACAGGGGCATGGCTACACCTTC	CASSLALVGQGHGYTF
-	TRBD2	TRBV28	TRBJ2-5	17	TGTGCCAGCAGTCCATCCGAAGGACTAGCCCTGCAAGAGACCCAGTACTTC	CASSPSEGLALQETQYF
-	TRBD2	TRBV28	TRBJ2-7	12	TGTGCCAGCAGTTTGGGGGGGGTCGAGCAGTACTTC	CASSLGGVEQYF
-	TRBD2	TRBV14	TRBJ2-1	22	TGTGCCAGCAGCCAAGAGGGGTTTCACCGGACTAGCGATGGCTATGGCTACAATGAGCAGTTCTTC	CASSQEGFHRTSDGYGYNEQFF
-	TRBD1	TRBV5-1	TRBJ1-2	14	TGCGCCAGCAGCTTAAGCCAGGGGGGCTATGGCTACACCTTC	CASSLSQGGYGYTF
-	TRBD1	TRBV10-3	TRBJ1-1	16	TGTGCCATCAGTGAGCCAGTGACAGGGGTGAACACTGAAGCTTTCTTT	CAISEPVTGVNTEAFF
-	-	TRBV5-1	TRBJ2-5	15	TGCGCCAGCAGCTCGCCACGACACCTTCAAGAGACCCAGTACTTC	CASSSPRHLQETQYF
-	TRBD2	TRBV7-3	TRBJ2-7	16	TGTGCCAGCAGCTTAAATTCGCGGGAGGGCCGCTACGAGCAGTACTTC	CASSLNSREGRYEQYF
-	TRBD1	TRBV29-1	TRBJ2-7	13	TGCAGCGCTATGGGACAGCGAAAGATCGAGCAGTACTTC	CSAMGQRKIEQYF
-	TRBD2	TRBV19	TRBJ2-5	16	TGTGCCAGTAGTACACTAGCGGGGCGGGGTCAAGAGACCCAGTACTTC	CASSTLAGRGQETQYF
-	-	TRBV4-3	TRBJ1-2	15	TGCGCCAGCAGCCAAGATTTGGGCGGGGAACTTGGCTACACCTTC	CASSQDLGGELGYTF
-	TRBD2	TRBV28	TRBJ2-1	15	TGTGCCAGCAGTTTACCTAGCGGGTTCAAGGGTGAGCAGTTCTTC	CASSLPSGFKGEQFF
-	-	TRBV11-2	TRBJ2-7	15	TGTGCCAGCAGTCCCTCCGGGGAATACCCTTACGAGCAGTACTTC	CASSPSGEYPYEQYF
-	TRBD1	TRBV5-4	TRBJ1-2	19	TGTGCCAGCAGCTTGTCTCTCGGGACAGGGGGTTCATATAACTATGGCTACACCTTC	CASSLSLGTGGSYNYGYTF
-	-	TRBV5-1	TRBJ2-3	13	TGCGCCAGCAGCTTGGAGCCGTCTGGTACGCAGTATTTT	CASSLEPSGTQYF
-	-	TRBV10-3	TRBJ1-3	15	TGTGCCATCAGTGAGTCGAGGGTAATCGGAAACACCATATATTTT	CAISESRVIGNTIYF
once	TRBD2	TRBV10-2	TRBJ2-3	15	TGCGCCAGCAGTGAACCTAGCGGGGGCACAGATACGCAGTATTTT	CASSEPSGGTDTQYF
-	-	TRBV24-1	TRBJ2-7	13	TGTGCCACCAGTGATTCCCAGCGGTACGAGCAGTACTTC	CATSDSQRYEQYF
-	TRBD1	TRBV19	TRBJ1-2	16	TGTGCCAGTAGTATAGGAATTCAGGGGGCGAGCTATGGCTACACCTTC	CASSIGIQGASYGYTF
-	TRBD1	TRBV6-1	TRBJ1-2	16	TGTGCCAGCAGTGCACCGACAGGGCTTCTAGTCTATGGCTACACCTTC	CASSAPTGLLVYGYTF
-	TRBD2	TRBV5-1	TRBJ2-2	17	TGCGCCAGCAGCCTTAGCGGGAGGGCCGGTTACACCGGGGAGCTGTTTTTT	CASSLSGRAGYTGELFF
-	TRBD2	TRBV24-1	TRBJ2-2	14	TGTGCCACCAATAATCCGGGAGGAGGCGGGGAGCTGTTTTTT	CATNNPGGGGELFF
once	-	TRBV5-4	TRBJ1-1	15	TGTGCCAGCAGCTTGGGGTGGGCAGGGGAATCTGAAGCTTTCTTT	CASSLGWAGESEAFF
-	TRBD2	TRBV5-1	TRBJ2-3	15	TGCGCCAGCAGCTTCGGTAGCGGGCGCACAGATACGCAGTATTTT	CASSFGSGRTDTQYF
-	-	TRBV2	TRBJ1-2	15	TGTGCCAGCAAAAGAACAGGGACCACTAACTATGGCTACACCTTC	CASKRTGTTNYGYTF
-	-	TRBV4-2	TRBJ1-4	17	TGTGCCAGCAGCCCTATCAAACAGGGTGCAACTAATGAAAAACTGTTTTTT	CASSPIKQGATNEKLFF
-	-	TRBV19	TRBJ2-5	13	TGTGCCAGTAGTAGCCTGCGGGAAGAGACCCAGTACTTC	CASSSLREETQYF
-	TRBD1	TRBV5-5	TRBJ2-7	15	TGTGCCAGCAGCTTGACCGGGACAGAATCCTACGAGCAGTACTTC	CASSLTGTESYEQYF
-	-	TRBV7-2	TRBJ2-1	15	TGTGCCAGCAGCTCCGGGACACTCTCCTACAATGAGCAGTTCTTC	CASSSGTLSYNEQFF
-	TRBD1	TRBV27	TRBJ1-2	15	TGTGCCAGCAGTTCGGACCGGGACAGGGCATATGGCTACACCTTC	CASSSDRDRAYGYTF
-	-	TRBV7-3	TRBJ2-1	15	TGTGCCAGCAGCTTAGTAGTGAGCTCCTACAATGAGCAGTTCTTC	CASSLVVSSYNEQFF
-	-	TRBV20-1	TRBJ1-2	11	TGCAGTGCTGAAAGAGGCTATGGCTACACCTTC	CSAERGYGYTF
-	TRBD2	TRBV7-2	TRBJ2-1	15	TGTGCCAGCAGTCGGACTAGCGGGGGGGCCCTTGAGCAGTTCTTC	CASSRTSGGALEQFF
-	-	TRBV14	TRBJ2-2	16	TGTGCCAGCAGCCGTTTACAGTGGCGGAGGGCCGGGGAGCTGTTTTTT	CASSRLQWRRAGELFF
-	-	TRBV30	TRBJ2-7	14	TGTGCCTGGAGTGTTACAGGGTGGGTGTACGAGCAGTACTTC	CAWSVTGWVYEQYF
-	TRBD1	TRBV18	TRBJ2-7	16	TGTGCCAGCTCCCCGCCGGTCAGGACAGGCTCGGCCGAGCAGTACTTC	CASSPPVRTGSAEQYF
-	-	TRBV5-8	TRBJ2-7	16	TGTGCCAGCAGCCCGCCGGCGGACATCCTCTCCTACGAGCAGTACTTC	CASSPPADILSYEQYF
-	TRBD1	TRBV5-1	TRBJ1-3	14	TGCGCCAGCAGCCCTTCGACAGGGGACAACACCATATATTTT	CASSPSTGDNTIYF
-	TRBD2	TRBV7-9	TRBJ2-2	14	TGTGCCAGCAGCCCGGGACTAGCAGCCGGGGAGCTGTTTTTT	CASSPGLAAGELFF
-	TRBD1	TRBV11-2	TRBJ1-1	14	TGTGCCAGCAGGCCCGGGACAGTGAACACTGAAGCTTTCTTT	CASRPGTVNTEAFF
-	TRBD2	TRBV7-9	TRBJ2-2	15	TGTGCCAGCAGCTTAGTAGCGGGACTCACCGGGGAGCTGTTTTTT	CASSLVAGLTGELFF